These T cell receptor beta chains were read from a single sample in a study of OX40 agonist ivuxolimab in advanced cancers. TCRdb's copy holds only in-frame clones and misses some; the assay was immunoSEQ multiplex PCR. The sample carries some 100,000 clones, over 75% recorded once. Sequenced material: CD4+ or CD8+ T cells sorted from blood, taken in a trial of the OX40 agonist ivuxolimab. The source is an adult with an advanced solid tumor such as melanoma, head and neck, liver or kidney cancer. Each CDR3 is given with its conserved first and last residue. A D gene is named only where the DNA matches it firmly. Some rows have no size entry. The others give once, few or many, or a class for an expanded clone.

V: TRBV19
D: .
size: .
J: TRBJ2-2
DNA: TGTGCCAGTAGTATAAGGAGCGGGACAGCGAACACCGGGGAGCTGTTTTTT
CDR3: CASSIRSGTANTGELFF

V: TRBV28
D: .
size: few
J: TRBJ2-7
DNA: TGTGCCCAATTAGAACAGACGCCTTACGAGCAGTACTTC
CDR3: CAQLEQTPYEQYF

V: TRBV30
D: TRBD2
size: .
J: TRBJ2-1
DNA: TGTGCCTGGAGTCCCGGACTAGCGGGAATGCGGGAGCAGTTCTTC
CDR3: CAWSPGLAGMREQFF

V: TRBV7-2
D: .
size: .
J: TRBJ1-4
DNA: TGTGCCAGCAGCTTAGGGGGGGCGCCGGGAGAAAAACTGTTTTTT
CDR3: CASSLGGAPGEKLFF

V: TRBV28
D: .
size: .
J: TRBJ2-7
DNA: TGTGCCAGCAGTCCCCATGGGACGGCCACCTACGAGCAGTACTTC
CDR3: CASSPHGTATYEQYF

V: TRBV9
D: .
size: .
J: TRBJ2-3
DNA: TGTGCCAGCAGCGTAGGGGTGAACCGGAAAAAGTATTTT
CDR3: CASSVGVNRKKYF

V: TRBV19
D: .
size: .
J: TRBJ2-1
DNA: TGTGCCAGTAGGTCAGAAACATCCTACAATGAGCAGTTCTTC
CDR3: CASRSETSYNEQFF

V: TRBV27
D: .
size: .
J: TRBJ2-1
DNA: TGTGCCAGCAGTTTACTGGTGGGGCTCTTCGATGAGCAGTTCTTC
CDR3: CASSLLVGLFDEQFF

V: TRBV6-5
D: .
size: once
J: TRBJ2-7
DNA: TGTGCCACTACGCCCGGGGTGCCCTACGAGCAGTACTTC
CDR3: CATTPGVPYEQYF

V: TRBV10-3
D: .
size: .
J: TRBJ2-7
DNA: TGTGCCAGCCGCGGAGGCGACGGTGGCTCCTACGAGCAGTACTTC
CDR3: CASRGGDGGSYEQYF

V: TRBV4-3
D: TRBD2
size: once
J: TRBJ2-3
DNA: TGCGCCAGCAGCCAAGAGATTTTGTCCGGGACTAGCGGCACAGATACGCAGTATTTT
CDR3: CASSQEILSGTSGTDTQYF

V: TRBV5-5
D: TRBD1
size: .
J: TRBJ1-1
DNA: TGTGCCAGCAGACGACAGGGGAACACTGAAGCTTTCTTT
CDR3: CASRRQGNTEAFF

V: TRBV4-1
D: TRBD1
size: .
J: TRBJ2-6
DNA: TGCGCCAGCAGCCAAGATAGGGCAGGGGGCGATTCTGGGGCCAACGTCCTGACTTTC
CDR3: CASSQDRAGGDSGANVLTF

V: TRBV7-2
D: TRBD1
size: .
J: TRBJ2-7
DNA: TGTGCCAGCAGCTTAATAGGGACAGGGGGATACGAGCAGTACTTC
CDR3: CASSLIGTGGYEQYF

V: TRBV21-1
D: .
size: .
J: TRBJ2-5
DNA: TGTGCCAGCAGCGGTCAGAGGGGAATTGGCCAAGAGACCCAGTACTTC
CDR3: CASSGQRGIGQETQYF

V: TRBV4-3
D: .
size: .
J: TRBJ2-5
DNA: TGCGCCAGCAGCCCAGGGGCCAGAAAAGAGACCCAGTACTTC
CDR3: CASSPGARKETQYF

V: TRBV5-4
D: TRBD2
size: .
J: TRBJ2-1
DNA: TGTGCCAGCAGCTCAGGACGGTTAGCGGGCGCCTACAATGAGCAGTTCTTC
CDR3: CASSSGRLAGAYNEQFF